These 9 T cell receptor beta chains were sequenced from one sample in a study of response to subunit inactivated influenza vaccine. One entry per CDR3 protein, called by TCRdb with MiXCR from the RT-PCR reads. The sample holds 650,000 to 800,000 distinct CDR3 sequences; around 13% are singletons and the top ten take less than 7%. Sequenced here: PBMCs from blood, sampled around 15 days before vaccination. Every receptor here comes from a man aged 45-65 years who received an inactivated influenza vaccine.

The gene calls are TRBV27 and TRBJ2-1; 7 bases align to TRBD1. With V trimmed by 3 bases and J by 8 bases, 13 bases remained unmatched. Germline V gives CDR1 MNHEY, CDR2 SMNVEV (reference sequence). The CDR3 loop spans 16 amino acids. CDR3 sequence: CASSFRRRQGFDEQFF. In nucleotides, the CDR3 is TGTGCCAGCAGTTTCCGACGGAGACAGGGTTTCGATGAGCAGTTCTTC.

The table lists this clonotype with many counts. In DNA form, the CDR3 reads TGTGCCAGCAGTTACTCGCACAGGGGGGGTAGAACTGAAGCTTTCTTT. Its translation: CASSYSHRGGRTEAFF. The chain has TRBV6-2 or TRBV6-3 and TRBJ1-1, with 8 bases that match TRBD1. With 0 bases clipped from V and 5 bases from J, the junction kept 8 bases outside the gene matches. The CDR3 sequence is 16 residues long. Germline values: CDR1 MNHEY, CDR2 SVGEGT.

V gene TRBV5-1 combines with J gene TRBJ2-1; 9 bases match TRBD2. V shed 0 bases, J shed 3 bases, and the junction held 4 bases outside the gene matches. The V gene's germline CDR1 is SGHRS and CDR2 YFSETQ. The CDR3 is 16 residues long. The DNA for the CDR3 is TGCGCCAGCAGCTTGGTAGCGGGGGACCTCTACAATGAGCAGTTCTTC. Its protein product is CASSLVAGDLYNEQFF.

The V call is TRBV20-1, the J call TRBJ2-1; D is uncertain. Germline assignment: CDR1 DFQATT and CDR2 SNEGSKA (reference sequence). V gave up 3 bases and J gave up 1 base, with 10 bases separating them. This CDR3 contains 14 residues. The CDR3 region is CSARAHSSYNEQFF. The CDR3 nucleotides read TGCAGTGCTAGGGCCCATTCATCCTACAATGAGCAGTTCTTC.

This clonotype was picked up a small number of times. The CDR3 DNA follows: TGCGCCAGCAGCCAAGGAGCTAGCGGGGGGGATGAGCAGTTCTTC. It yields the protein CASSQGASGGDEQFF. V usage is TRBV4-3 and J usage is TRBJ2-1; TRBD2 aligns across 12 bases. CDR1 LGHNA and CDR2 YSLEER come from the germline V gene. With V trimmed by 1 base and J by 8 bases, 3 bases remained unmatched. The CDR3 consists of 15 residues.

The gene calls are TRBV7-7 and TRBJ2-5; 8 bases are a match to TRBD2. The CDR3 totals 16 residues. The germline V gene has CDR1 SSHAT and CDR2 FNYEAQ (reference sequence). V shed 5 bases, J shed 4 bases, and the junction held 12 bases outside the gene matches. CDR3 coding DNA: TGTGCCAGCAGCCCGGGGGGGTACCCCACCGGAGAGACCCAGTACTTC. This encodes CASSPGGYPTGETQYF.

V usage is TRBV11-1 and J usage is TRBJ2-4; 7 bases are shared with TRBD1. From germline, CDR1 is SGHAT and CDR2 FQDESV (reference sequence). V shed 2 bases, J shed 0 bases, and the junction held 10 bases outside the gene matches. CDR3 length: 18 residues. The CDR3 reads CASSLRATGIGAKNIQYF. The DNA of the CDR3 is TGTGCCAGCAGCTTACGTGCGACAGGGATCGGAGCCAAAAACATTCAGTACTTC.

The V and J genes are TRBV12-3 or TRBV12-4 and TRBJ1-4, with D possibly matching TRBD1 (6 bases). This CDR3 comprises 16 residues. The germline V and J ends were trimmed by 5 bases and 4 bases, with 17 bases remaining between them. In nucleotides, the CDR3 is TGTGCCAGCAGTCGGACAGTCGCCGGAGGTAATGAAAAACTGTTTTTT. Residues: CASSRTVAGGNEKLFF.

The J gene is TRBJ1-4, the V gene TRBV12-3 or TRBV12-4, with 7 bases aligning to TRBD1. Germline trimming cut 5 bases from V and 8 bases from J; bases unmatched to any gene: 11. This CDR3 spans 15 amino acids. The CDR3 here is CASSPRRQGGEKLFF. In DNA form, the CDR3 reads TGTGCCAGCAGTCCCCGCCGACAGGGTGGGGAAAAACTGTTTTTT.